Shown below are 22 T cell receptor beta chains from a single sample sequenced in a study of blood T cells in healthy people across ages (dated by TCRdb to between 2014 and 2017). Receptor libraries were prepared by 5' RACE. This sample was sequenced with an Illumina HiSeq 2500. A second PCR of roughly 7 to 11 cycles was performed with a sample-barcoded 5' primer and a J-beta primer mix. Starting from the raw public reads, TCRdb applied fastp trimming at Q25, assembled clones with MiXCR and retained in-frame beta chains. Each entry is one CDR3 protein sequence, shown with its most common DNA and genes. The sample table shows 1.5 million to 2 million distinct CDR3 sequences, and about 31% are seen once. The ten largest make up 10% to 12% of the sample. Sequenced material: blood. The origin of the receptors is a woman in her thirties in good health.

A few counts support this clonotype. This sequence joins TRBV6-6 and TRBJ2-3; 12 bases line up with TRBD2. CDR1 and CDR2 (germline): MNHNY, SVGAGI (reference sequence). The ends lost 4 bases at V and 5 bases at J; junction bases unmatched: 10. The CDR3 contains 17 residues. In nucleotides, the CDR3 is TGTGCCAGCAGTTCTCCGACTAGCGGGAGTTTTCAAGATACGCAGTATTTT. This gives the protein CASSSPTSGSFQDTQYF.

The rearrangement links TRBV20-1 to TRBJ1-6, with TRBD1 matching over 10 bases. The V segment lost 2 bases and the J segment 7 bases; nucleotides outside the gene matches: 5. The CDR3 covers 15 residues. CDR1 DFQATT and CDR2 SNEGSKA come from the germline V gene (reference sequence). CDR3 nucleotide sequence: TGCAGTGCTAGATCTTTGGGACAGGGGAATTCACCCCTCCACTTT. Its protein product is CSARSLGQGNSPLHF.

This clonotype has a handful of counts. The J gene is TRBJ1-6, the V gene TRBV2; D unclear. The CDR3 consists of 14 residues. Per the germline V gene, CDR1 is SNHLY and CDR2 is FYNNEI. Trimming shortened V by 4 bases and J by 8 bases, and 12 bases separated the two germline ends. The CDR3 loop reads CASSGRALDSPLHF. In DNA, the CDR3 is TGTGCCAGCAGTGGCCGGGCCTTAGATTCACCCCTCCACTTT.

About this clonotype itself: The CDR3 ends on some other residue instead of the conserved phenylalanine or tryptophan, so this is likely a read error. The V gene is TRBV29-1, the J gene TRBJ1-1; unclear D gene. V lost 4 bases to trimming and J lost 2 bases, with 11 bases between them. The CDR3 sequence is 13 residues long. CDR1 is SQVTM, CDR2 ANQGSEA, per germline. CDR3 amino acids: CSVAGDHNTEAFV. CDR3 sequence (DNA): TGCAGCGTTGCAGGAGACCACAACACTGAAGCTTTCGTT.

A few counts support this clonotype. DNA for the CDR3: TGCGCCAGCAGCTCACGACTAGCGGGGCAACAAGAGACCCAGTACTTC. It codes for CASSSRLAGQQETQYF. V is TRBV5-1 and J is TRBJ2-5; 11 nucleotides align to TRBD2. The CDR3 has 16 residues. V trimming: 3 bases; J trimming: 2 bases; junction bases outside the gene matches: 6. From germline, CDR1 is SGHRS and CDR2 YFSETQ.

The table lists this clonotype with a few counts. V and J are TRBV12-3 or TRBV12-4 and TRBJ2-1; D not certain. Trimming shortened V by 3 bases and J by 9 bases, and 18 bases separated the two germline ends. This CDR3 has 15 amino acids. The CDR3: CASSFGPYTYGEQFF. CDR3 DNA: TGTGCCAGCAGTTTCGGACCATACACATACGGTGAGCAGTTCTTC.

This clonotype turned up a few times. This chain connects TRBV3-1 to TRBJ2-5; D is possibly TRBD2 (5 bases). The germline V and J ends were trimmed by 4 bases and 4 bases, with 16 bases remaining between them. Germline-derived CDR1 and CDR2 are LGHDT and YNNKEL (reference sequence). The CDR3 has 15 residues. CDR3 sequence (DNA): TGTGCCAGCAGCCCACTAGGGAGCCTAGGAGAGACCCAGTACTTC. This translates into CASSPLGSLGETQYF.

The chain uses TRBV6-1 and TRBJ2-5; 9 bases fit TRBD1. Gene TRBJ2-7 matches the end of the DNA better, so the J call may be wrong. The germline gives CDR1 MNHNS, CDR2 SASEGT. The CDR3 consists of 13 residues. CDR3 sequence reads: CASTRDRAAEQYF. CDR3 bases: TGTGCCAGCACTAGGGACAGGGCGGCCGAGCAGTACTTC.

The sample holds a few counts of this clonotype. This chain joins TRBV4-1 and TRBJ2-2; a possible D gene is TRBD2 (6 bases). Trimming stripped 0 bases from V and 7 bases from J, with 18 bases between. Germline values: CDR1 MGHRA, CDR2 YSYEKL. The CDR3 length is 17 residues. This CDR3 is CASSQDGVFRRDGELFF. Here the CDR3 DNA reads TGCGCCAGCAGCCAAGATGGAGTGTTTAGGAGGGACGGGGAGCTGTTTTTT.

The gene calls are TRBV28 and TRBJ2-6, with D possibly matching TRBD2 (5 bases). V shed 4 bases and J shed 0 bases, with 16 bases lying between them. CDR1 is MDHEN and CDR2 is SYDVKM in the germline V gene. The CDR3 is 18 residues long. The CDR3 spells CASSSSGGPLSGANVLTF. For the CDR3, the DNA is TGTGCCAGCAGTTCGAGCGGTGGACCCCTCTCTGGGGCCAACGTCCTGACTTTC. Based on the CDR3 plus reference TRBV28 and TRBJ2-6, the full variable domain is DVKVTQSSRYLVKRTGEKVFLECVQDMDHENMFWYRQDPGLGLRLIYFSYDVKMKEKGDIPEGYSVSREKKERFSLILESASTNQTSMYLCASSSSGGPLSGANVLTFGAGSRLTVL.

Only a few counts were recorded for this clonotype. CDR3 bases: TGTGCCATCAGTGAGGGGGCGGGGCGGGGGCCCCCTACAGATACGCAGTATTTT. Translating gives CAISEGAGRGPPTDTQYF. This chain links TRBV10-3 with TRBJ2-3; tentatively, D is TRBD2 (7 bases). The CDR3 contains 18 residues. In germline, CDR1 is ENHRY, CDR2 SYGVKD. With 2 bases removed from V and 3 bases from J, the gap between germline ends came to 21 bases.

The chain is built from TRBV7-9 and TRBJ2-3; tentatively, D is TRBD1 or TRBD2 (5 bases each). V shed 3 bases and J shed 11 bases, with 18 bases lying between them. The germline gives CDR1 SEHNR, CDR2 FQNEAQ (reference sequence). The CDR3 length is 14 residues. The CDR3 loop is CASSLSLNRGEQYF. In DNA, the CDR3 is TGTGCCAGCAGCTTGAGTTTGAACCGAGGGGAGCAGTATTTT.

This clonotype was detected only a few times. The chain employs TRBV7-3 and TRBJ2-6; weak D call: TRBD1 (6 bases). The CDR3 is made up of 16 amino acids. V shed 5 bases and J shed 2 bases, with 13 bases lying between them. Germline V gene lookup returns CDR1 SGHTA and CDR2 FQGTGA. CDR3 residues: CASSRHRVAGANVLTF. CDR3 DNA: TGTGCCAGCAGCCGACACAGGGTGGCTGGGGCCAACGTCCTGACTTTC. The full variable domain, its missing parts supplied by reference TRBV7-3 and TRBJ2-6, is GAGVSQTPSNKVTEKGKYVELRCDPISGHTALYWYRQSLGQGPEFLIYFQGTGAADDSGLPNDRFFAVRPEGSVSTLKIQRTERGDSAVYLCASSRHRVAGANVLTFGAGSRLTVL.

The CDR3 sequence: CASSKGLAGDVSTDTQYF. For the CDR3, the DNA is TGTGCCAGCAGCAAGGGACTAGCGGGGGATGTTAGCACAGATACGCAGTATTTT. J is TRBJ2-3 and V is TRBV7-6, with TRBD2 identical over 14 bases. Germline values: CDR1 SGHVS, CDR2 FNYEAQ. J lost 0 bases, V lost 5 bases, and 7 bases had no gene match. The CDR3 is 18 residues long.

As regards this clonotype: The CDR3 end shows no conserved phenylalanine or tryptophan, and so a read error is likely. The rearrangement joins TRBV20-1 to TRBJ1-5; D may be TRBD1 (5 bases). CDR1 is DFQATT and CDR2 is SNEGSKA in the germline V gene (reference sequence). The CDR3 is 11 residues long. The V end was cut by 5 bases, the J end by 9 bases, with 11 bases between. This CDR3 is CSAQRDLPQHL. The CDR3 bases are TGCAGTGCTCAGCGGGACTTGCCCCAGCATTTG.

This clonotype was seen just once. The chain carries TRBV5-5 and TRBJ2-7, with 11 positions matching TRBD2. The J segment lost 2 bases and the V segment lost 3 bases, leaving 4 bases of the junction unmatched. Per germline, CDR1 SGHKS and CDR2 YYEKEE (reference sequence). CDR3 length: 15 amino acids. CDR3 protein: CASSYLAGGPYEQYF. The CDR3 nucleotides read TGTGCCAGCAGCTACCTAGCGGGGGGCCCCTACGAGCAGTACTTC.

The chain has TRBV12-3 or TRBV12-4 and TRBJ2-1; 9 bases match TRBD2. The CDR3 length is 15 residues. The V and J ends lost 5 bases and 6 bases, in that order; junction bases with no gene match: 8. CDR3 nucleotide sequence: TGTGCCAGCAGTCAAGGCGGGGGGGCCGGCAATGAGCAGTTCTTC. Its translation is CASSQGGGAGNEQFF.

This clonotype occurred many times. The chain employs TRBV2 and TRBJ2-5; the D is unclear. V shed 4 bases and J shed 5 bases, with 11 bases lying between them. CDR1 and CDR2 (germline): SNHLY, FYNNEI. The CDR3 is made up of 13 amino acids. The CDR3 is CASSGLEMETQYF. The CDR3 DNA follows: TGTGCCAGCAGTGGACTGGAGATGGAGACCCAGTACTTC.

This chain links TRBV28 with TRBJ2-7; tentatively, D is TRBD1 (6 bases). From germline, CDR1 is MDHEN and CDR2 SYDVKM. Trimming left V 4 bases short and J 7 bases short, with 17 bases between. The CDR3 is 14 residues long. DNA of the CDR3: TGTGCCAGCAGTTCCCCAGGGACACTTATAGAGCAGTACTTC. Its protein is CASSSPGTLIEQYF. Full variable domain (missing parts from reference TRBV28 and TRBJ2-7): DVKVTQSSRYLVKRTGEKVFLECVQDMDHENMFWYRQDPGLGLRLIYFSYDVKMKEKGDIPEGYSVSREKKERFSLILESASTNQTSMYLCASSSPGTLIEQYFGPGTRLTVT.

This clonotype showed up many times. The junction differs from germline at one of its ends, possibly a read error. The chain is built from TRBV5-1 and TRBJ2-7; D may be TRBD1 (6 bases). The germline V gene has CDR1 SGHRS and CDR2 YFSETQ. The CDR3 loop spans 15 amino acids. CDR3: CASSLGGQSSYEQYF. CDR3 DNA sequence: TGTGCCAGCAGCTTGGGCGGACAGAGCTCCTACGAGCAGTACTTC.

The gene calls are TRBV2 and TRBJ1-5; no firm D call. The V gene lost 5 bases and the J gene lost 3 bases, with 14 bases spanning the gap. This CDR3 region has 15 residues. The germline CDR1 and CDR2 sequences are SNHLY and FYNNEI. As DNA, the CDR3 is TGTGCCAGCAGTTTTAACCGGGAGATCAATCAGCCCCAGCATTTT. Its protein product is CASSFNREINQPQHF.

V and J are TRBV10-1 and TRBJ1-1; D remains ambiguous. CDR1 is WNHNN, CDR2 SYGVQD, per germline (reference sequence). Trimming took off 0 bases at V and 8 bases at J, with 13 bases between the two ends. CDR3 length: 14 amino acids. CDR3 in DNA: TGCGCCAGCAGTGAGTCGACTCTGGGAGGAGAAGCTTTCTTT. It specifies CASSESTLGGEAFF.